These T cell receptor beta chains were read from a single sample in a study of T cell changes during pregnancy in multiple sclerosis. Assay used: immunoSEQ multiplex PCR; TCRdb lists only in-frame clones, some missing. This repertoire shows about 55,000 clones, just over 90% found once; its top ten account for more than 3%. The sequencing used CD8+ T cells from peripheral blood mononuclear cells, collected in the second trimester of pregnancy. These receptor sequences come from a female donor with multiple sclerosis, enrolled in a pregnancy study. Both conserved end residues are part of each CDR3. The order of the fields is J gene, V gene, D gene, CDR3 length, clone size, CDR3 protein, CDR3 DNA. A D gene is named only where the DNA matches it firmly. A row's size may be missing; if present it is once, few, many or a size class.

j_call: TRBJ1-1; v_call: TRBV9; d_call: -; cdr3_length: 13; clone_size: -; cdr3_aa: CASSLTGNTEAFF; cdr3_nt: TGTGCCAGCAGCTTGACAGGTAACACTGAAGCTTTCTTT
j_call: TRBJ2-7; v_call: TRBV5-5; d_call: -; cdr3_length: 14; clone_size: -; cdr3_aa: CASSLAQGGYEQYF; cdr3_nt: TGTGCCAGCAGCTTGGCCCAGGGTGGCTACGAGCAGTACTTC
j_call: TRBJ2-2; v_call: TRBV10-2; d_call: -; cdr3_length: 17; clone_size: -; cdr3_aa: CASSGSSYTTNTGELFF; cdr3_nt: TGCGCCAGCAGTGGGTCTAGCTATACCACGAACACCGGGGAGCTGTTTTTT
j_call: TRBJ2-5; v_call: TRBV19; d_call: -; cdr3_length: 12; clone_size: -; cdr3_aa: CATEGAGETQYF; cdr3_nt: TGTGCCACGGAGGGGGCAGGGGAGACCCAGTACTTC
j_call: TRBJ2-1; v_call: TRBV11-2; d_call: TRBD2; cdr3_length: 15; clone_size: -; cdr3_aa: CASSLSSGGNNEQFF; cdr3_nt: TGTGCCAGCAGCTTAAGTAGCGGGGGGAACAATGAGCAGTTCTTC
j_call: TRBJ1-5; v_call: TRBV27; d_call: -; cdr3_length: 15; clone_size: -; cdr3_aa: CASSQRDGSNQPQHF; cdr3_nt: TGTGCCAGCAGTCAGCGGGACGGTAGCAATCAGCCCCAGCATTTT
j_call: TRBJ2-5; v_call: TRBV28; d_call: TRBD2; cdr3_length: 15; clone_size: once; cdr3_aa: CASIHDGGSPETQYF; cdr3_nt: TGTGCCAGCATCCACGACGGGGGGTCCCCTGAGACCCAGTACTTC
j_call: TRBJ1-2; v_call: TRBV18; d_call: TRBD1; cdr3_length: 15; clone_size: -; cdr3_aa: CASSPSGTGGYGYTF; cdr3_nt: TGTGCCAGCTCACCGTCCGGGACAGGAGGCTATGGCTACACCTTC
j_call: TRBJ2-7; v_call: TRBV6-5; d_call: -; cdr3_length: 15; clone_size: -; cdr3_aa: CASSYSMDRSYEQYF; cdr3_nt: TGTGCCAGCAGTTACTCGATGGACAGATCCTACGAGCAGTACTTC
j_call: TRBJ1-5; v_call: TRBV6-1; d_call: TRBD1; cdr3_length: 13; clone_size: -; cdr3_aa: CAGGQHKYQPQHF; cdr3_nt: TGTGCCGGGGGACAGCACAAATATCAGCCCCAGCATTTT
j_call: TRBJ2-1; v_call: TRBV27; d_call: TRBD1; cdr3_length: 14; clone_size: -; cdr3_aa: CASSLSQGGNEQFF; cdr3_nt: TGTGCCAGCAGTTTATCACAGGGGGGCAATGAGCAGTTCTTC
j_call: TRBJ1-1; v_call: TRBV29-1; d_call: TRBD1; cdr3_length: 16; clone_size: -; cdr3_aa: CSVEGRQGAADTEAFF; cdr3_nt: TGCAGCGTTGAAGGACGACAGGGGGCGGCTGACACTGAAGCTTTCTTT
j_call: TRBJ2-1; v_call: TRBV19; d_call: TRBD2; cdr3_length: 17; clone_size: -; cdr3_aa: CASSTLQRTSGYNEQFF; cdr3_nt: TGTGCCAGTAGTACCCTCCAAAGGACTAGCGGGTACAATGAGCAGTTCTTC
j_call: TRBJ2-7; v_call: TRBV27; d_call: TRBD2; cdr3_length: 14; clone_size: -; cdr3_aa: CASSLGTSASEQYF; cdr3_nt: TGTGCCAGCAGTCTCGGGACTAGCGCGTCCGAGCAGTACTTC
j_call: TRBJ2-7; v_call: TRBV27; d_call: TRBD1; cdr3_length: 14; clone_size: -; cdr3_aa: CASSPRTGRYEQYF; cdr3_nt: TGTGCCAGCAGTCCGAGGACAGGGAGGTACGAGCAGTACTTC
j_call: TRBJ2-7; v_call: TRBV11-2; d_call: TRBD1; cdr3_length: 14; clone_size: -; cdr3_aa: CASSTQGAQDEQYF; cdr3_nt: TGTGCCAGCAGCACACAGGGGGCTCAGGACGAGCAGTACTTC
j_call: TRBJ2-7; v_call: TRBV27; d_call: TRBD1; cdr3_length: 15; clone_size: many; cdr3_aa: CASSSPGQGSYEQYF; cdr3_nt: TGTGCCAGCAGTTCCCCCGGACAGGGTTCCTACGAGCAGTACTTC